The 20 T cell receptor beta chains in this list originate from one sample, sequenced in a study of neoadjuvant anti-PD-1 for oral cavity cancer. Measured with immunoSEQ multiplex PCR; TCRdb has only the in-frame clones, and not every one. The sample consists of 65,000 to 70,000 clones, less than 90% of them appearing once. Time point noted: after neoadjuvant nivolumab, at surgical resection. Sample: PBMCs, taken after nivolumab (anti-PD-1) treatment. The receptors derive from a person between 40 and 85 years old with oral cavity squamous cell carcinoma.

This clone was counted between two and nine times. The J gene is TRBJ1-1, the V gene TRBV2; 10 positions match TRBD1. CDR3 length: 12 residues. V lost 7 bases to trimming and J lost 9 bases; unmatched junction nucleotides: 5. The germline gives CDR1 SNHLY, CDR2 FYNNEI. CDR3 amino acids: CASKGDRGKAFF. As DNA, the CDR3 is TGTGCCAGCAAGGGGGACAGGGGTAAAGCTTTCTTT.

This chain uses TRBV27 with TRBJ1-5; D is unclear. The CDR3 sequence is 13 residues long. V dropped 3 bases and J dropped 1 base, with 4 bases sitting between them. CDR1 is MNHEY, CDR2 SMNVEV, per germline (reference sequence). In DNA, the CDR3 is TGTGCCAGCAGTTTCCAGAGCAATCAGCCCCAGCATTTT. It codes for CASSFQSNQPQHF.

This clone was observed a few times. This sequence joins TRBV12-2 and TRBJ1-5; TRBD1 reflects the table's D call only, with no check against the DNA. TRBV12-2 is given as a pseudogene. The CDR3 is made up of 20 amino acids. The CDR3: CASRLLIRAWGGYGNQPQHF. CDR3 coding DNA: TGTGCAAGTCGCTTACTAATTCGGGCTTGGGGCGGATATGGCAATCAGCCCCAGCATTTT.

Turning to this clone: The germline gene is not matched at one end of the junction; a read error may be the cause. This chain uses TRBV7-7 with TRBJ2-7; 8 nucleotides align to TRBD1. Germline values: CDR1 SSHAT, CDR2 FNYEAQ (reference sequence). The CDR3 loop spans 15 amino acids. The CDR3 loop is CASSLQGDSSYEQYF. For the CDR3, the DNA is TGTGCTAGCAGCTTACAGGGGGATAGTTCCTACGAGCAGTACTTC.

The genes are TRBV7-8 and TRBJ1-3, with D possibly TRBD1 on 6 matching bases. V was clipped by 4 bases and J by 0 bases, with 10 bases between them. The CDR3 sequence is 15 residues long. CDR1 and CDR2 (germline): SGHVS, FQNEAQ. CDR3 in amino acids: CASSSTGSSGNTIYF. CDR3 nucleotides: TGTGCCAGCAGCTCGACAGGAAGCTCTGGAAACACCATATATTTT.

This clone has just one count. The chain has TRBV28 and TRBJ2-7; TRBD2 is a possible D gene (6 bases). The V end lost 5 bases, the J end lost 0 bases, and 20 bases lay between the germline ends. From germline, CDR1 is MDHEN and CDR2 SYDVKM. The CDR3 length is 17 residues. The CDR3 reads CASSPNLWGTASYEQYF. The CDR3 DNA reads TGTGCCAGCAGTCCCAACCTTTGGGGGACTGCCTCCTACGAGCAGTACTTC.

This clone was seen a single time. The chain combines TRBV19 with TRBJ2-1; D is unclear. Germline lookup yields CDR1 LNHDA and CDR2 SQIVND (reference sequence). The V and J ends lost 5 bases and 0 bases respectively, with 14 bases between them. The CDR3 totals 16 residues. CDR3 amino acids: CASSPYDWSSYNEQFF. The CDR3 DNA reads as TGTGCCAGTAGTCCCTATGACTGGAGCTCCTACAATGAGCAGTTCTTC. Full variable domain (remainder filled in from reference TRBV19 and TRBJ2-1): DGGITQSPKYLFRKEGQNVTLSCEQNLNHDAMYWYRQDPGQGLRLIYYSQIVNDFQKGDIAEGYSVSREKKESFPLTVTSAQKNPTAFYLCASSPYDWSSYNEQFFGPGTRLTVL.

V usage is TRBV10-3 and J usage is TRBJ2-5; 12 positions match TRBD2. J lost 1 base, V lost 10 bases, and 7 bases had no gene match. Germline V CDR1 and CDR2: ENHRY, SYGVKD. The CDR3 is 15 amino acids. CDR3 DNA sequence: TGTGCCACCGCCCCTAGCGGGAGGGCCCAAGAGACCCAGTACTTC. It is translated as CATAPSGRAQETQYF.

The chain employs TRBV10-2 and TRBJ2-2, with 10 bases matching TRBD2. Germline V lookup: CDR1 WSHSY, CDR2 SAAADI. The CDR3 covers 16 residues. V was pared by 4 bases and J by 7 bases, with 9 bases of the junction left unmatched. The CDR3 coding sequence is TGCGCCAGCAGTGCGATAGCGGGAGGTCCCGGCGGGGAGCTGTTTTTT. Encoded protein: CASSAIAGGPGGELFF.

This clone was seen a handful of times. V and J are TRBV7-8 and TRBJ2-5, with unresolved D. V shed 5 bases and J shed 2 bases, with 9 bases lying between them. Germline V gives CDR1 SGHVS, CDR2 FQNEAQ. The CDR3 sequence is 13 residues long. In nucleotides, the CDR3 is TGTGCCAGCAGCCCAAGGGTTCAAGAGACCCAGTACTTC. This gives the protein CASSPRVQETQYF.

The chain couples TRBV10-3 to TRBJ1-5; the D gene is possibly TRBD1 (5 bases). Germline CDR1 ENHRY, CDR2 SYGVKD. Trimming shortened V by 0 bases and J by 4 bases, and 10 bases separated the two germline ends. The CDR3 loop spans 15 amino acids. CDR3 bases: TGTGCCATCAGTGAGTCTGGGGGGGGGAATCAGCCCCAGCATTTT. Amino acids: CAISESGGGNQPQHF.

This chain joins TRBV4-1 and TRBJ1-2; perhaps TRBD1 as D (5 bases). Germline V gives CDR1 MGHRA, CDR2 YSYEKL. The CDR3 loop spans 18 amino acids. V lost 2 bases, J lost 0 bases, and 19 bases lay in between. The CDR3 protein is CASSQLVATKTANYGYTF. CDR3 nucleotides: TGCGCCAGCAGCCAACTCGTGGCAACCAAGACAGCTAACTATGGCTACACCTTC.

The J gene is TRBJ2-5, the V gene TRBV7-2; no reliable D call. V was clipped by 5 bases and J by 2 bases, with 9 bases between them. The CDR3 totals 13 residues. The germline gives CDR1 SGHTA, CDR2 FQGNSA. In nucleotides, the CDR3 is TGTGCCAGCAGCCTGGGTCCTCAAGAGACCCAGTACTTC. This codes for CASSLGPQETQYF.

V is TRBV2 and J is TRBJ1-2; maybe TRBD1 (6 bases). Germline V gene data show CDR1 as SNHLY and CDR2 as FYNNEI. The ends were cut back, 2 bases at V and 3 bases at J, with 13 bases in the middle. The CDR3 has 15 residues. The chain's CDR3 is CASSESRTAHYGYTF. CDR3 DNA sequence: TGTGCCAGCAGTGAATCCCGGACAGCACACTATGGCTACACCTTC.

This rearrangement joins TRBV30 to TRBJ2-3; 10 nucleotides agree with TRBD2. Trimming at V came to 0 bases and at J to 5 bases, leaving 11 bases not matched to a gene. In germline, CDR1 is GTSNPN, CDR2 SVGIG (reference sequence). The CDR3 sequence is 17 residues long. The CDR3 loop reads CAWSVLERGGRRDTQYF. CDR3 coding DNA: TGTGCCTGGAGTGTACTTGAGCGGGGGGGCCGAAGAGATACGCAGTATTTT.

This chain uses TRBV13 with TRBJ1-6; D is unclear. Germline V gene data show CDR1 as PRHDT and CDR2 as FYEKMQ (reference sequence). The ends were cut back, 2 bases at V and 9 bases at J, with 14 bases in the middle. The CDR3 is made up of 15 amino acids. The CDR3 sequence is CASSLSSVRTSPLHF. The CDR3 DNA follows: TGTGCCAGCAGCTTATCTAGTGTGAGAACTTCACCCCTCCACTTT.

V and J are TRBV7-8 and TRBJ1-1; D not certain. The CDR3 totals 14 residues. Trimming pared 1 base from V and 1 base from J, leaving 7 bases between. Germline V lookup: CDR1 SGHVS, CDR2 FQNEAQ. This CDR3 reads CASSLGPANTEAFF. CDR3 sequence (DNA): TGTGCCAGCAGCTTAGGTCCCGCGAACACTGAAGCTTTCTTT. Complete variable domain (other parts from reference TRBV7-8 and TRBJ1-1): GAGVSQSPRYKVAKRGQDVALRCDPISGHVSLFWYQQALGQGPEFLTYFQNEAQLDKSGLPSDRFFAERPEGSVSTLKIQRTQQEDSAVYLCASSLGPANTEAFFGQGTRLTVV.

The chain recombines TRBV6-5 with TRBJ1-4, with D possibly matching TRBD1 (6 bases). Germline V gene lookup returns CDR1 MNHEY and CDR2 SVGAGI. V shed 2 bases and J shed 3 bases, with 10 bases lying between them. This CDR3 has 15 residues. CDR3 sequence (DNA): TGTGCCAGCAGTTACGGGGGGGCCCCTAATGAAAAACTGTTTTTT. It specifies CASSYGGAPNEKLFF.

This sequence joins TRBV19 and TRBJ2-2; 7 bases are shared with TRBD1. CDR3 size: 14 residues. With V trimmed by 11 bases and J by 2 bases, 8 bases remained unmatched. Per the germline V gene, CDR1 is LNHDA and CDR2 is SQIVND (reference sequence). CDR3 region: CASGRDRNTGELFF. The CDR3 nucleotides are TGTGCCTCAGGCCGGGACAGAAACACCGGGGAGCTGTTTTTT.

The chain is built from TRBV30 and TRBJ2-1; D possibly matches TRBD1 or TRBD2 (5 bases each). V was trimmed by 0 bases and J by 9 bases, leaving 12 bases between them. The germline gives CDR1 GTSNPN, CDR2 SVGIG (reference sequence). This CDR3 has 13 amino acids. This CDR3 is CAWSVMGVGEQFF. DNA of the CDR3: TGTGCCTGGAGTGTAATGGGGGTTGGTGAGCAGTTCTTC.